These 10 T cell receptor beta chains came from one sample sequenced in a study of CXCR3-negative and CXCR3-positive naive CD8 T cells. Regarding the study as a whole: More hydrophobic TRB CDR3s occurred in CXCR3-positive than in CXCR3-negative naive cells.

What these receptors recognize is not known. In preparing the TRB cDNA libraries, 5' RACE with UMI labels was used. TCRdb re-called the 5' RACE reads; one entry per CDR3 protein, DNA not given. Here the sample table reports around 4,700 distinct CDR3 sequences. Source material: naive CXCR3+ CD8+ T cells from blood. Subset of the sample: CD45RO-CCR7+CD27+CD95- naive CD8+ T cells expressing CXCR3 (TNR3+). These receptors originate from a human donor in good health. Some clones in this sample may be carry-over from other donors' samples.

The V call is TRBV21-1, the J call TRBJ2-7; TCRdb picks TRBD1, but there is no DNA to check that call. TRBV21-1 is a pseudogene segment. The CDR3 runs 12 residues. The CDR3 sequence is CASPDRGHEQYF.

This chain joins TRBV29-1 and TRBJ1-5; TCRdb lists TRBD1, though no DNA is available to test this call. The CDR3 contains 14 residues. Germline V gene sequence: CDR1 SQVTM, CDR2 ANQGSEA. CDR3 in amino acids: CSAQGAGGGQPQHF.

In terms of frequency, this clonotype is medium-sized. The chain joins TRBV29-1 to TRBJ1-1; no DNA is available, so the TRBD1 call from TCRdb remains unchecked. The germline V gene encodes CDR1 SQVTM and CDR2 ANQGSEA. CDR3 length: 12 residues. CDR3 loop: CSVEAGAAEAFF.

The chain is built from TRBV29-1 and TRBJ1-2; TCRdb returns TRBD1, unconfirmable since there is no DNA. The CDR3 spans 12 residues. Germline V gene data show CDR1 as SQVTM and CDR2 as ANQGSEA. The CDR3 protein is CSVEAGNYGYTF.

By frequency, this clonotype registers medium-sized (0.01 to 0.1%). CDR3: CSVEDWVQSSYNEQFF. The chain joins TRBV29-1 to TRBJ2-1. The germline CDR1 and CDR2 sequences are SQVTM and ANQGSEA. The CDR3 runs 16 residues.

This clonotype is called medium-sized based on its frequency. This sequence joins TRBV2 and TRBJ2-4; TCRdb's D call of TRBD2 is untestable without DNA. The CDR3 contains 15 residues. CDR1 and CDR2 from the germline V gene are SNHLY and FYNNEI. CDR3 sequence: CASSGGSLAKNIQYF.

The chain couples TRBV14 to TRBJ1-2; the D gene TCRdb calls, TRBD1, cannot be checked with no DNA. The CDR3 is made up of 14 amino acids. Per germline, CDR1 SGHDN and CDR2 FVKESK. The CDR3 sequence: CASRRQGDNYGYTF.

J is TRBJ1-1 and V is TRBV29-1; TCRdb's assignment of TRBD1 cannot be checked, as there is no DNA. Germline V gene sequence: CDR1 SQVTM, CDR2 ANQGSEA. This CDR3 is built from 13 residues. CDR3 sequence reads: CSVHTGMATEAFF. Variable domain in full (rest from reference TRBV29-1 and TRBJ1-1): SAVISQKPSRDICQRGTSLTIQCQVDSQVTMMFWYRQQPGQSLTLIATANQGSEATYESGFVIDKFPISRPNLTFSTLTVSNMSPEDSSIYLCSVHTGMATEAFFGQGTRLTVV.

The chain combines TRBV7-9 with TRBJ2-1; TCRdb designates TRBD2, a call that cannot be tested without DNA. The length of the CDR3 is 16 residues. Germline values: CDR1 SEHNR, CDR2 FQNEAQ (reference sequence). CDR3 amino acids: CASNAPDLADNNEQFF.

Its frequency marks this clonotype as medium-sized. The gene calls are TRBV21-1 and TRBJ2-7; as DNA is missing, the TRBD1 call by TCRdb cannot be tested. TRBV21-1 is noted as a pseudogene. This CDR3 contains 16 residues. This CDR3 is CASSSHRDRHSYEQYF.